This T cell receptor (beta chain) was captured in a study of blood T cell repertoires in COVID-19. This clone was counted only a few times. TCRdb's table, derived via immunoSEQ multiplex PCR, lists solely in-frame clones and lacks some. This sample has 200,000 or so clones; roughly four fifths occur once, and the top ten carry around 7.5%. Germline loops: CDR1 MNHNS, CDR2 SASEGT. V shed 4 bases, J shed 5 bases, and the junction held 16 bases outside the gene matches. The CDR3 is 18 amino acids. This clonotype was obtained from a middle-aged man who had recovered from COVID-19. The gene calls are TRBV6-1 and TRBJ1-1, with TRBD1 matching over 10 bases. Sequencing was performed on PBMCs or T cells enriched from blood (not recorded which). This CDR3 reads CASSVDPGGQGSWTEAFF. The DNA for the CDR3 is TGTGCCAGCAGTGTCGACCCGGGGGGACAGGGGTCATGGACTGAAGCTTTCTTT.